A single sample gave rise to the 23 T cell receptor beta chains below, sequenced in a study of cytomegalovirus exposure and HLA in healthy donors (dated 2017 in TCRdb). The library was made by the immunoSEQ multiplex PCR assay. For the multiplex PCR, a mixture combining 60 forward primers for TCR Vbeta segments and 13 reverse primers for TCR Jbeta segments was used. Not all clones reach the TCRdb copy of this immuneACCESS table, which keeps in-frame sequences only. Checked studies attribute under half of the gap to unresolved V genes and leave the rest unexplained. The sample data list roughly 150,000 clones, and 65% to 90% of these were observed just once. The ten largest clones add up to less than 1.5% of the sample. Sequencing was done on a sample of PBMCs. These receptors were taken from a female donor in good health and CMV-seronegative.

The chain couples TRBV6-5 to TRBJ1-3; perhaps TRBD1 as D (5 bases). The germline V gene has CDR1 MNHEY and CDR2 SVGAGI. The CDR3 is 15 amino acids. The V and J ends lost 2 bases and 4 bases respectively, with 12 bases between them. The CDR3 DNA follows: TGTGCCAGCAGTTACCTAGGGGCGTCCGGAAACACCATATATTTT. Protein sequence: CASSYLGASGNTIYF.

This clone occurred a few times. The chain combines TRBV7-7 with TRBJ2-2; 13 bases map to TRBD2. Germline V lookup: CDR1 SSHAT, CDR2 FNYEAQ (reference sequence). J gave up 6 bases and V 4 bases, and 5 bases lay outside the gene matches. The CDR3 contains 16 residues. The CDR3 bases are TGTGCCAGCAGCTCCACTAGCGGGAGGGCCGCCGGGGAGCTGTTTTTT. It is translated as CASSSTSGRAAGELFF.

The table lists this clone with a count of one. V and J are TRBV25-1 and TRBJ2-7; the match to TRBD2 covers 13 bases. The CDR3 is made up of 14 amino acids. Germline V gives CDR1 MGHDK, CDR2 SYGVNS. V was pared by 8 bases and J by 5 bases, with 6 bases of the junction left unmatched. CDR3 protein: CASQPGTSGDEQYF. Written as DNA, the CDR3 is TGTGCCAGCCAACCCGGGACTAGCGGGGACGAGCAGTACTTC.

This clone appeared a few times. The rearrangement uses TRBV19 and TRBJ1-5; 8 bases fit TRBD1. CDR1 and CDR2 (germline): LNHDA, SQIVND (reference sequence). This CDR3 is built from 15 residues. V lost 4 bases and J lost 7; bases outside the gene matches: 9. Here the CDR3 DNA reads TGTGCCAGTAGTAAGGTCCAGGGGGCTTGGCAGCCCCAGCATTTT. Its translation: CASSKVQGAWQPQHF.

The gene calls are TRBV28 and TRBJ2-7; perhaps TRBD1 as D (5 bases). The CDR3 loop spans 15 amino acids. Trimming removed 5 bases at V and 2 bases at J, with 16 bases between. CDR1 is MDHEN and CDR2 is SYDVKM in the germline V gene. The CDR3 here is CASSLTAVSTYEQYF. CDR3 DNA sequence: TGTGCCAGCAGTCTGACAGCCGTTTCTACCTACGAGCAGTACTTC.

The V call is TRBV6-5, the J call TRBJ1-1, with a tentative D call TRBD1 (6 bases). Germline-derived CDR1 and CDR2 are MNHEY and SVGAGI. V lost 11 bases and J lost 6, with 16 bases in between. The CDR3 length is 12 residues. The CDR3 nucleotides read TGTGCCGCCAAGGGGGACCGCGCTGAAGCTTTCTTT. Its translation: CAAKGDRAEAFF.

The rearrangement uses TRBV5-1 and TRBJ2-7, with 8 bases lining up with TRBD1. The last part of the DNA fits TRBJ2-5 better; the J call may be wrong. Per germline, CDR1 SGHRS and CDR2 YFSETQ. This CDR3 has 13 amino acids. The CDR3 sequence: CASGFGQGETQYF. As DNA, the CDR3 is TGCGCCAGCGGATTTGGACAGGGCGAGACCCAGTACTTC.

This clone has only a few counts. This chain links TRBV5-8 with TRBJ2-5; weak D call: TRBD1 (6 bases). The CDR3 is 14 amino acids. Per germline, CDR1 SGHTS and CDR2 YDEGEE. V was trimmed by 0 bases and J by 4 bases, leaving 10 bases between them. CDR3: CASSLGWGPETQYF. As DNA, the CDR3 is TGTGCCAGCAGCTTGGGGTGGGGGCCAGAGACCCAGTACTTC.

The V call is TRBV18, the J call TRBJ2-5; 8 bases fit TRBD2. This CDR3 is built from 13 residues. V lost 3 bases to trimming and J lost 3 bases; unmatched junction nucleotides: 0. Germline V CDR1 and CDR2: KGHSH, LQKENI. CDR3 loop: CASSPGLEETQYF. The CDR3 nucleotides read TGTGCCAGCTCACCGGGACTAGAAGAGACCCAGTACTTC.

This chain uses TRBV15 with TRBJ2-2; tentatively, D is TRBD2 (5 bases). The CDR3 totals 14 residues. Trimming took off 7 bases at V and 3 bases at J, with 12 bases between the two ends. The germline V gene encodes CDR1 LNHNV and CDR2 YYDKDF (reference sequence). In DNA, the CDR3 is TGTGCCACCAAATATGACTATTACACCGGGGAGCTGTTTTTT. It encodes CATKYDYYTGELFF.

The CDR3 region has the DNA TGTGCCAGCAGCTTAGAGTGGACAGCGAGGGATACGCAGTATTTT. It translates to CASSLEWTARDTQYF. V is TRBV7-9 and J is TRBJ2-3; D possibly corresponds to TRBD1 (6 bases). Germline V lookup: CDR1 SEHNR, CDR2 FQNEAQ (reference sequence). This CDR3 has 15 amino acids. The V end was cut by 1 base, the J end by 6 bases, with 14 bases between.

The V call is TRBV28, the J call TRBJ2-7; TRBD2 aligns across 8 bases. This CDR3 is built from 14 residues. The V gene's germline CDR1 is MDHEN and CDR2 SYDVKM. The trim removed 8 bases at V and 0 bases at J, leaving 6 bases unmatched. This CDR3 is CASGSSGLSYEQYF. The CDR3 coding sequence is TGTGCCAGCGGTTCTAGCGGGCTCTCCTACGAGCAGTACTTC.

The CDR3 spells CASTDSRLEQFF. CDR3 nucleotide sequence: TGTGCCAGCACGGACTCTCGTCTGGAGCAGTTCTTC. The V call is TRBV4-2, the J call TRBJ2-1, with D possibly TRBD2 on 5 matching bases. Germline V CDR1 and CDR2: LGHNA, YNFKEQ. The V end lost 7 bases, the J end lost 10 bases, and 14 bases lay between the germline ends. The CDR3 runs 12 residues.

The V gene is TRBV7-9, the J gene TRBJ1-1; D is undetermined. This CDR3 is 15 amino acids long. Trimming cost V 1 base and J 1 base, with 10 bases left between them. Germline V gene sequence: CDR1 SEHNR, CDR2 FQNEAQ (reference sequence). The CDR3 nucleotides are TGTGCCAGCAGCTTAGAGTACCAGGCGAACACTGAAGCTTTCTTT. Translating gives CASSLEYQANTEAFF.

This clone appeared once. CDR3 nucleotides: TGCGCCAGCAGTGAGTTCGGACAGGGACTCGAAAAACTGTTTTTT. Translated, it gives CASSEFGQGLEKLFF. The J gene is TRBJ1-4, the V gene TRBV10-1, with 8 bases fitting TRBD1. The CDR3 contains 15 residues. Germline CDR1 WNHNN, CDR2 SYGVQD (reference sequence). V trimming: 1 base; J trimming: 8 bases; junction bases outside the gene matches: 6.

The chain joins TRBV30 to TRBJ2-3, with 12 nucleotides matching TRBD2. Germline assignment: CDR1 GTSNPN and CDR2 SVGIG (reference sequence). There are 18 residues in the CDR3. Losses at the gene ends were 0 bases for V and 4 bases for J; bases not matched to a gene: 11. Here the CDR3 DNA reads TGTGCCTGGAGTGTCCGGGAGCCAGGACTAGCGGGGTCAGATACGCAGTATTTT. Its protein product is CAWSVREPGLAGSDTQYF.

The rearrangement uses TRBV4-2 and TRBJ2-1; no clear D. Trimming took off 0 bases at V and 5 bases at J, with 17 bases between the two ends. The V gene's germline CDR1 is LGHNA and CDR2 YNFKEQ. The CDR3 has 17 amino acids. This CDR3 reads CASSQDLTAVSDNEQFF. The CDR3 DNA reads TGTGCCAGCAGCCAAGATCTTACGGCGGTTTCTGACAATGAGCAGTTCTTC.

This chain links TRBV14 with TRBJ1-3, with 8 bases aligning to TRBD1. Per the germline V gene, CDR1 is SGHDN and CDR2 is FVKESK. The ends lost 0 bases at V and 4 bases at J; junction bases unmatched: 8. The CDR3 is 17 amino acids. The CDR3 is CASSQDYRQGKGNTIYF. CDR3 nucleotide sequence: TGTGCCAGCAGCCAAGATTACCGACAGGGGAAAGGAAACACCATATATTTT.

This clone was picked up one time. This rearrangement joins TRBV5-1 to TRBJ1-2; TRBD1 matches at 7 bases. This CDR3 spans 17 amino acids. Per the germline V gene, CDR1 is SGHRS and CDR2 is YFSETQ. The V gene end was trimmed by 4 bases and the J gene end by 4 bases; junction bases not matched to a gene: 16. Here the CDR3 reads CASSPLTGSGERYGYTF. In DNA, the CDR3 is TGCGCCAGCAGCCCTTTGACAGGGTCTGGCGAACGCTATGGCTACACCTTC. Drawing the rest from reference TRBV5-1 and TRBJ1-2, the complete variable domain is KAGVTQTPRYLIKTRGQQVTLSCSPISGHRSVSWYQQTPGQGLQFLFEYFSETQRNKGNFPGRFSGRQFSNSRSEMNVSTLELGDSALYLCASSPLTGSGERYGYTFGSGTRLTVV.

This clone was found once. The chain uses TRBV4-1 and TRBJ1-5, with D possibly TRBD1 on 5 matching bases. CDR1 MGHRA and CDR2 YSYEKL come from the germline V gene. The V end lost 0 bases, the J end lost 4 bases, and 10 bases lay between the germline ends. This CDR3 has 15 amino acids. This chain's CDR3 is CASSQDKGLNQPQHF. The CDR3 DNA reads as TGCGCCAGCAGCCAAGATAAGGGACTTAATCAGCCCCAGCATTTT.

This sequence joins TRBV28 and TRBJ1-5, with 9 bases lining up with TRBD1. This CDR3 has 15 amino acids. Per germline, CDR1 MDHEN and CDR2 SYDVKM. The V and J ends lost 5 bases and 15 bases, in that order; junction bases with no gene match: 17. Here the CDR3 DNA reads TGTGCCAGCAGTCCACAGGGGGCCCCTGGCATAAGGGTGCATTTT. Amino acids: CASSPQGAPGIRVHF.

The V gene is TRBV25-1, the J gene TRBJ2-1; the D is unclear. Germline V gene lookup returns CDR1 MGHDK and CDR2 SYGVNS. This CDR3 has 12 residues. Trimming took 5 bases from V and 6 from J, leaving 8 bases between them. The CDR3 bases are TGTGCCAGCAGTCTATATAGCAATGAGCAGTTCTTC. Residues: CASSLYSNEQFF.

This clone was detected only once. The chain joins TRBV28 to TRBJ1-5; D perhaps matches TRBD1 (5 bases). CDR1 is MDHEN and CDR2 is SYDVKM in the germline V gene. V lost 2 bases and J lost 7, with 15 bases in between. CDR3 size: 15 residues. The CDR3 spells CASSLVLGEGQPQHF. The CDR3 coding sequence is TGTGCCAGCAGTTTAGTCTTAGGGGAGGGCCAGCCCCAGCATTTT.